A selection of T cell receptor beta chains follows, all from one sample in a study of blood T cell repertoires in COVID-19. Produced via immunoSEQ multiplex PCR; TCRdb's table is partial and in-frame only. The data contain 250,000 to 400,000 clones, roughly 86% of them seen just once; the ten biggest clones take up roughly 5%. What was sequenced was PBMCs or T cells enriched from blood (not recorded which). The source of these receptors is a woman aged 30 to 39 who had recovered from COVID-19. The CDR3 runs from the conserved cysteine through the conserved F or W.

>TRBJ1-4|TRBV4-3
CASSPSGRGNEKLFF
>TRBJ1-2|TRBV9
CASSVETGPNYGYTF
>TRBJ1-2|TRBV6-5
CASTLEGGATYGYTF
>TRBJ1-2|TRBV10-3
CAISAQGGANYGYTF
>TRBJ2-5|TRBV3-1/TRBV3-2
CASSPGTGWTETQYF
>TRBJ2-3|TRBV5-4
CASSSGGSGGYTDTQYF
>TRBJ2-2|TRBV7-8
CASSWTFNTGELFF
>TRBJ2-1|TRBV7-8
CASSLGSQGNEQFF
>TRBJ2-4|TRBV9
CASSVEGGGLNIQYF
>TRBJ1-1|TRBV24-1
CATRLGGNTEAFF
>TRBJ1-5|TRBV7-2
CASSYRADQPQHF
>TRBJ1-1|TRBV5-6
CASSSDRGGNTEAFF
>TRBJ2-1|TRBV7-9
CASSSWALPRDEQFF
>TRBJ1-6|TRBV4-1
CASSHDVHRARNSPLHF
>TRBJ2-7|TRBV2
CASRGQGNSYEQYF
>TRBJ2-3|TRBV5-1
CASSLDGTSTDTQYF
>TRBJ1-4|TRBV4-1
CASSQEIGRTNEKLFF
>TRBJ1-2|TRBV6-5
CASTRRGGLGYGYTF
>TRBJ2-1|TRBV7-3
CASSLGLAGGDEQFF
>TRBJ1-3|TRBV11-2
CASSPYRVLVSGNTIYF
>TRBJ1-4|TRBV27
CASSKIDRNNEKLFF
>TRBJ2-7|TRBV7-8
CASSPRDRVNEQYF
>TRBJ2-3|TRBV30
CAWSSGGTGFGDTQYF